The 10 T cell receptor beta chains below were found in one sample sequenced in a study of cytomegalovirus exposure and HLA in healthy donors. Primers: 60 Vbeta forward and 13 Jbeta reverse. The repertoire was sequenced with immunoSEQ multiplex PCR; TCRdb's copy has only in-frame clones and lacks some. The table includes about 67,000 clones, about 65% detected once. The source material was PBMCs. Receptors were obtained from a woman between 25 and 40 years old in good health and CMV-seronegative.

This clone occurred a few times. V gene TRBV7-8 combines with J gene TRBJ2-5; D may be TRBD1 (6 bases). V was shortened by 0 bases and J by 4 bases, with 6 bases between the two germline ends. The germline V gene encodes CDR1 SGHVS and CDR2 FQNEAQ. The CDR3 loop spans 13 amino acids. CDR3 coding DNA: TGTGCCAGCAGCTTAGCGGGGGCAGAGACCCAGTACTTC. It is translated as CASSLAGAETQYF.

The J gene is TRBJ1-1, the V gene TRBV20-1, with a possible D match to TRBD1 (5 bases). CDR1 DFQATT and CDR2 SNEGSKA come from the germline V gene (reference sequence). The V end was cut by 6 bases, the J end by 5 bases, with 7 bases between. The CDR3 is made up of 10 amino acids. CDR3 DNA: TGCAGTGCCGGGGGTACTGAAGCTTTCTTT. Amino acid sequence: CSAGGTEAFF.

The CDR3: CASRKHQEETQYF. Written as DNA, the CDR3 is TGTGCCAGCAGAAAACATCAGGAAGAGACCCAGTACTTC. This chain links TRBV6-1 with TRBJ2-5, with D unclear. The germline V and J ends were trimmed by 6 bases and 3 bases, with 11 bases remaining between them. This CDR3 is built from 13 residues. Germline lookup yields CDR1 MNHNS and CDR2 SASEGT.

The chain links TRBV5-4 to TRBJ2-7; 8 nucleotides align to TRBD1. This CDR3 spans 14 amino acids. V gave up 4 bases and J gave up 4 bases; unmatched junction bases: 7. The germline V gene has CDR1 SGHNT and CDR2 YYREEE (reference sequence). The CDR3 reads CASSVGQGLYEQYF. CDR3 DNA: TGTGCCAGCAGCGTCGGACAGGGCCTTTACGAGCAGTACTTC.

Concerning this clone itself: Other DNA sequences within the sample encode an identical CDR3. The chain combines TRBV9 with TRBJ2-1; 7 nucleotides align to TRBD2. The germline CDR1 and CDR2 sequences are SGDLS and YYNGEE. V dropped 0 bases and J dropped 7; count of bases not matched to a gene: 4. The CDR3 is made up of 14 amino acids. In DNA, the CDR3 is TGTGCCAGCAGCGTAGATCCGGGGGGAAATGAGCAGTTCTTC. It codes for CASSVDPGGNEQFF.

The chain has TRBV4-2 and TRBJ2-6; D perhaps matches TRBD2 (5 bases). The CDR3 is 16 residues long. Looked up from germline, CDR1 is LGHNA and CDR2 is YNFKEQ. Between the trimmed V and J ends, which lost 4 bases and 2 bases, there was a span of 12 bases. CDR3 in amino acids: CASSPAWRAGANVLTF. Here the CDR3 DNA reads TGTGCCAGCAGCCCTGCCTGGCGGGCTGGGGCCAACGTCCTGACTTTC.

This sequence joins TRBV6-1 and TRBJ2-7; 8 bases map to TRBD1. V gave up 6 bases and J gave up 0 bases; unmatched junction bases: 7. Germline V gives CDR1 MNHNS, CDR2 SASEGT. The CDR3 runs 15 residues. The CDR3 protein is CASSSGQVRSYEQYF. CDR3 DNA sequence: TGTGCCAGCAGCTCGGGACAGGTTCGCTCCTACGAGCAGTACTTC.

This clone has just one count. The chain combines TRBV4-3 with TRBJ1-2; 10 bases agree with TRBD1. Germline trimming cut 6 bases from V and 3 bases from J; bases unmatched to any gene: 4. Looked up from germline, CDR1 is LGHNA and CDR2 is YSLEER. CDR3 length: 14 residues. The DNA of the CDR3 is TGCGCCAGCAGGCGACAGGGGGCGGACTATGGCTACACCTTC. Encoded protein: CASRRQGADYGYTF.

V usage is TRBV7-2 and J usage is TRBJ1-2; D is possibly TRBD1 (6 bases). Germline loops: CDR1 SGHTA, CDR2 FQGNSA. The ends were cut back, 4 bases at V and 2 bases at J, with 8 bases in the middle. This CDR3 spans 13 amino acids. CDR3 nucleotide sequence: TGTGCCAGCAGCTCGGACAGCAACTATGGCTACACCTTC. Residues: CASSSDSNYGYTF. The entire variable domain, with the rest obtained from reference TRBV7-2 and TRBJ1-2, is as follows: GAGVSQSPSNKVTEKGKDVELRCDPISGHTALYWYRQSLGQGLEFLIYFQGNSAPDKSGLPSDRFSAERTGGSVSTLTIQRTQQEDSAVYLCASSSDSNYGYTFGSGTRLTVV.

The chain carries TRBV10-1 and TRBJ2-7, with D uncertain. The V gene lost 4 bases and the J gene lost 13 bases, with 17 bases spanning the gap. The germline gives CDR1 WNHNN, CDR2 SYGVQD (reference sequence). This CDR3 spans 12 amino acids. As DNA, the CDR3 is TGCGCCAGCAGTGCCAGATTCCTTTACGCCTACTTC. Translated, it gives CASSARFLYAYF.